The next 25 T cell receptor beta chains were all read from a single sample in a study of cytomegalovirus exposure and HLA in healthy donors. Vbeta (60) and Jbeta (13) primers were used in the PCR. Repertoires were generated with immunoSEQ multiplex PCR, while TCRdb's copy carries only in-frame clones and drops some. The sample shows around 110,000 clones, around 81% of them seen only once. Sequenced input: PBMCs. The receptors were gathered from a woman in her twenties or thirties in good health and CMV-seronegative.

The chain combines TRBV7-2 with TRBJ2-1; tentative D call: TRBD2 (6 bases). This CDR3 spans 14 amino acids. Germline V gene sequence: CDR1 SGHTA, CDR2 FQGNSA. Trimming removed 5 bases from V and 2 bases from J, with 10 bases in between. The CDR3 sequence: CASSPQRAYNEQFF. CDR3 DNA: TGTGCCAGCAGCCCGCAGCGGGCCTACAATGAGCAGTTCTTC. The variable domain in full, completed from reference TRBV7-2 and TRBJ2-1, reads GAGVSQSPSNKVTEKGKDVELRCDPISGHTALYWYRQSLGQGLEFLIYFQGNSAPDKSGLPSDRFSAERTGGSVSTLTIQRTQQEDSAVYLCASSPQRAYNEQFFGPGTRLTVL.

The chain combines TRBV6-5 with TRBJ2-1; 11 nucleotides align to TRBD2. The CDR3 has 14 residues. V dropped 6 bases and J dropped 3; count of bases not matched to a gene: 1. CDR1 and CDR2 from the germline V gene are MNHEY and SVGAGI. CDR3 bases: TGTGCCAGCAGACTAGCGGGAGACTACAATGAGCAGTTCTTC. It is translated as CASRLAGDYNEQFF.

The DNA for the CDR3 is TGCGCCAGCAGTGGGGGACTAGCGGGAGTGGCCGGGGAGCTGTTTTTT. It encodes CASSGGLAGVAGELFF. The chain joins TRBV10-1 to TRBJ2-2; 14 bases align to TRBD2. Trimming at V came to 4 bases and at J to 6 bases, leaving 4 bases not matched to a gene. This CDR3 has 16 amino acids. CDR1 and CDR2 (germline): WNHNN, SYGVQD (reference sequence).

CDR3 loop: CAWSVHQGDLQPQHF. Written as DNA, the CDR3 is TGTGCCTGGAGTGTGCACCAGGGGGATCTCCAGCCCCAGCATTTT. The rearrangement links TRBV30 to TRBJ1-5, with 7 nucleotides matching TRBD1. CDR3 length equals 15 residues. Germline CDR1 reads GTSNPN; CDR2 reads SVGIG (reference sequence). Trimming took 0 bases from V and 7 from J; bases not matched to a gene: 9. The whole variable domain, filled in from reference TRBV30 and TRBJ1-5, reads SQTIHQWPATLVQPVGSPLSLECTVEGTSNPNLYWYRQAAGRGLQLLFYSVGIGQISSEVPQNLSASRPQDRQFILSSKKLLLSDSGFYLCAWSVHQGDLQPQHFGDGTRLSIL.

This clone was recorded once. The chain is built from TRBV6-5 and TRBJ2-5, with 7 positions matching TRBD1. Matching the DNA end better, TRBJ2-7 makes the J call doubtful. The CDR3 runs to 15 residues. Germline V CDR1 and CDR2: MNHEY, SVGAGI. The DNA of the CDR3 is TGTGCCAGCAGTTACAAGGCAGGGGGTAGTTACGAGCAGTACTTC. The encoded protein is CASSYKAGGSYEQYF.

This chain joins TRBV6-5 and TRBJ2-7; D is perhaps TRBD2 (6 bases). The length of the CDR3 is 13 residues. V gave up 2 bases and J gave up 5 bases, with 10 bases separating them. Germline lookup yields CDR1 MNHEY and CDR2 SVGAGI. The CDR3 sequence: CASSYGWRDEQYF. CDR3 nucleotides: TGTGCCAGCAGTTACGGCTGGAGGGACGAGCAGTACTTC.

This clone has just one count. This rearrangement joins TRBV5-4 to TRBJ2-5; D is undetermined. TRBJ2-7 matches the DNA end more closely, so the J call is doubtful. The germline CDR1 and CDR2 sequences are SGHNT and YYREEE (reference sequence). This CDR3 comprises 11 residues. For the CDR3, the DNA is TGTGCCAGCAGCTTGGGTTACGAGCAGTACTTC. Translating gives CASSLGYEQYF.

V is TRBV5-4 and J is TRBJ1-2; possibly TRBD1 for D (5 bases). The CDR3 extends over 14 amino acids. Trimming shortened V by 0 bases and J by 6 bases, and 12 bases separated the two germline ends. Germline V gene sequence: CDR1 SGHNT, CDR2 YYREEE (reference sequence). This CDR3 reads CASSLGSGVDGYTF. As DNA, the CDR3 is TGTGCCAGCAGCTTGGGGTCGGGGGTTGATGGCTACACCTTC. Full variable domain (missing parts from reference TRBV5-4 and TRBJ1-2): ETGVTQSPTHLIKTRGQQVTLRCSSQSGHNTVSWYQQALGQGPQFIFQYYREEENGRGNFPPRFSGLQFPNYSSELNVNALELDDSALYLCASSLGSGVDGYTFGSGTRLTVV.

The V call is TRBV10-2, the J call TRBJ2-7, with 9 bases aligning to TRBD2. This CDR3 contains 16 residues. Per the germline V gene, CDR1 is WSHSY and CDR2 is SAAADI. V was clipped by 4 bases and J by 4 bases; unmatched bases: 11. The CDR3 DNA is TGCGCCAGCAGTGCTTCACCGGGACTAGCTGTGTACGAGCAGTACTTC. Its protein product is CASSASPGLAVYEQYF.

The chain carries TRBV4-3 and TRBJ1-5; 7 bases fit TRBD1. Germline values: CDR1 LGHNA, CDR2 YSLEER. The length of the CDR3 is 16 residues. Losses at the gene ends were 1 base for V and 6 bases for J; bases not matched to a gene: 9. For the CDR3, the DNA is TGCGCCAGCAGCCAAGGTGCCACAGGGGATAGTCAGCCCCAGCATTTT. Translated, it gives CASSQGATGDSQPQHF.

With regard to this clone: Compared with germline, one end of the junction differs, possibly owing to a read error. The chain recombines TRBV18 with TRBJ2-1, with 11 nucleotides matching TRBD2. There are 17 residues in the CDR3. CDR1 and CDR2 from the germline V gene are KGHSH and LQKENI. The CDR3 region has the DNA TGTGCCAGCTCATCCGCCATAGCGGGAGGGCCCTACAATGAGCAGCTCTTC. It encodes CASSSAIAGGPYNEQLF. Supplemented by reference TRBV18 and TRBJ2-1, the full variable domain reads NAGVMQNPRHLVRRRGQEARLRCSPMKGHSHVYWYRQLPEEGLKFMVYLQKENIIDESGMPKERFSAEFPKEGPSILRIQQVVRGDSAAYFCASSSAIAGGPYNEQLFGPGTRLTVL.

The chain employs TRBV6-5 and TRBJ2-1; TRBD1 matches at 9 bases. The V gene end was trimmed by 7 bases and the J gene end by 9 bases; junction bases not matched to a gene: 4. Looked up from germline, CDR1 is MNHEY and CDR2 is SVGAGI. The CDR3 loop spans 12 amino acids. CDR3 sequence: CASTRQGGEQFF. Written as DNA, the CDR3 is TGTGCCAGCACCAGACAGGGGGGTGAGCAGTTCTTC.

The V and J genes are TRBV28 and TRBJ1-1; D is unresolved. Trimming shortened V by 2 bases and J by 1 base, and 20 bases separated the two germline ends. CDR1 is MDHEN and CDR2 is SYDVKM in the germline V gene. This CDR3 region has 18 residues. CDR3 nucleotides: TGTGCCAGCAGTTTAAATTTTGGAGGGCGTGCTGGGAACACTGAAGCTTTCTTT. Its protein is CASSLNFGGRAGNTEAFF.

There are a few counts of this clone. The chain joins TRBV28 to TRBJ2-6; the D gene is possibly TRBD1 (5 bases). The germline CDR1 and CDR2 sequences are MDHEN and SYDVKM. CDR3 size: 18 residues. Trimming took off 4 bases at V and 1 base at J, with 17 bases between the two ends. CDR3 sequence: CASSSQGVGMSGANVLTF. The CDR3 nucleotides are TGTGCCAGCAGTTCGCAAGGGGTTGGGATGTCTGGGGCCAACGTCCTGACTTTC.

The gene calls are TRBV30 and TRBJ2-5, with TRBD2 matching 8 bases. In germline, CDR1 is GTSNPN, CDR2 SVGIG (reference sequence). The CDR3 runs to 14 residues. Unmatched junction bases numbered 11, after V lost 5 bases and J lost 6 bases. The CDR3 DNA follows: TGTGCCTGGGCCCCGCTTAGCGGGACGCAGACCCAGTACTTC. Translated: CAWAPLSGTQTQYF.

V is TRBV28 and J is TRBJ1-2, with D maybe TRBD1 (5 bases). The V gene's germline CDR1 is MDHEN and CDR2 SYDVKM. This CDR3 contains 15 residues. Trimming removed 6 bases at V and 8 bases at J, with 22 bases between. Here the CDR3 reads CASSRAFSGGLGYTF. CDR3 DNA: TGTGCCAGCAGCCGCGCCTTCTCGGGGGGATTGGGCTACACCTTC.

This sequence joins TRBV2 and TRBJ2-2, with D maybe TRBD2 (6 bases). The CDR3 has 15 amino acids. V lost 6 bases and J 3 bases, leaving 14 bases between the germline ends. Germline V gene data show CDR1 as SNHLY and CDR2 as FYNNEI. CDR3 protein: CASSPPGADTGELFF. The CDR3 DNA follows: TGTGCCAGCAGCCCCCCGGGAGCTGACACCGGGGAGCTGTTTTTT.

CDR3: CASSSTGRAGTGELFF. The CDR3 DNA is TGTGCCAGCAGCTCCACAGGCCGGGCAGGCACCGGGGAGCTGTTTTTT. V is TRBV7-9 and J is TRBJ2-2; D might be TRBD1 (5 bases). The V end lost 4 bases, the J end lost 4 bases, and 16 bases lay between the germline ends. This CDR3 is built from 16 residues. The germline V gene has CDR1 SEHNR and CDR2 FQNEAQ (reference sequence).

V and J are TRBV30 and TRBJ1-1; D remains ambiguous. This CDR3 has 14 residues. Trimming shortened V by 2 bases and J by 1 base, and 11 bases separated the two germline ends. Germline values: CDR1 GTSNPN, CDR2 SVGIG (reference sequence). The CDR3 region has the DNA TGTGCCTGGAGTTATGGAACAGCGAACACTGAAGCTTTCTTT. Its translation: CAWSYGTANTEAFF.

The chain couples TRBV6-1 to TRBJ2-1; D may be TRBD1 (5 bases). This CDR3 is 15 amino acids long. CDR1 is MNHNS and CDR2 is SASEGT in the germline V gene. Trimming left V 1 base short and J 6 bases short, with 13 bases between. CDR3 residues: CASSEGVGAFNEQFF. The CDR3 DNA reads as TGTGCCAGCAGTGAAGGGGTTGGGGCTTTCAATGAGCAGTTCTTC.

This chain connects TRBV30 to TRBJ1-1, with D hard to call. Trimming stripped 0 bases from V and 2 bases from J, with 7 bases between. The CDR3 is 13 residues long. Germline CDR1 GTSNPN, CDR2 SVGIG (reference sequence). The DNA of the CDR3 is TGTGCCTGGAGTGTACGGGGAAACACTGAAGCTTTCTTT. Amino acid sequence: CAWSVRGNTEAFF.

The V and J genes are TRBV7-6 and TRBJ2-7, with TRBD2 matching 7 bases. Trimming removed 4 bases from V and 2 bases from J; junction bases left unmatched: 5. The germline V gene has CDR1 SGHVS and CDR2 FNYEAQ. This CDR3 comprises 14 residues. CDR3 in amino acids: CASSSLAGAYEQYF. Written as DNA, the CDR3 is TGTGCCAGCAGCTCCTTGGCGGGAGCCTACGAGCAGTACTTC.

The CDR3 DNA is TGTGCCAGCAGACCAAATTCGGACAGGGGGAAGGGAAATGAGCAGTTCTTC. Translating gives CASRPNSDRGKGNEQFF. The chain couples TRBV9 to TRBJ2-1; the match to TRBD1 covers 10 bases. This CDR3 contains 17 residues. With 5 bases clipped from V and 7 bases from J, the junction kept 15 bases outside the gene matches. The germline V gene encodes CDR1 SGDLS and CDR2 YYNGEE.

The chain combines TRBV7-6 with TRBJ1-1; 8 nucleotides line up with TRBD1. Unmatched junction bases numbered 5, after V lost 5 bases and J lost 0 bases. The CDR3 is 15 amino acids. Germline CDR1 reads SGHVS; CDR2 reads FNYEAQ. CDR3 DNA: TGTGCCAGCAGCCAAAGGACAGGGATGAACACTGAAGCTTTCTTT. Residues: CASSQRTGMNTEAFF.

There are a few counts of this clone. This chain joins TRBV6-5 and TRBJ2-7; 8 positions agree with TRBD1. V shed 4 bases and J 3 bases; nucleotides not matched to a gene: 2. CDR3 size: 13 residues. Looked up from germline, CDR1 is MNHEY and CDR2 is SVGAGI. CDR3 amino acids: CASSLGQVYEQYF. The CDR3 DNA reads TGTGCCAGCAGTTTGGGACAGGTCTACGAGCAGTACTTC.